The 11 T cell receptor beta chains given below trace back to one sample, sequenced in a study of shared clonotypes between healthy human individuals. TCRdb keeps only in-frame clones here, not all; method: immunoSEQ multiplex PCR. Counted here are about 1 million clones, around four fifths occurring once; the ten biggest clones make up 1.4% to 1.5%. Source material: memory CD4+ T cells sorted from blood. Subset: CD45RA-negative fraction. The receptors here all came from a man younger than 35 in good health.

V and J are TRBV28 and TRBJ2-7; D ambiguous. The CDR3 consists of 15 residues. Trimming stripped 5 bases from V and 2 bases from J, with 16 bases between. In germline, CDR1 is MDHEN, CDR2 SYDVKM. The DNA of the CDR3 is TGTGCCAGCAGTCTTTCCGGGCCAACAACCTACGAGCAGTACTTC. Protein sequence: CASSLSGPTTYEQYF. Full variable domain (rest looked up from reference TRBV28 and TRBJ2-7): DVKVTQSSRYLVKRTGEKVFLECVQDMDHENMFWYRQDPGLGLRLIYFSYDVKMKEKGDIPEGYSVSREKKERFSLILESASTNQTSMYLCASSLSGPTTYEQYFGPGTRLTVT.

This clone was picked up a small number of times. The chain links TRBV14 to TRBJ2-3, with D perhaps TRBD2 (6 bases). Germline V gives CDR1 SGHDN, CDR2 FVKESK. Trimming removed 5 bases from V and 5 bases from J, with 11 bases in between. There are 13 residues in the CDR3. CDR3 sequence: CASSIQGGDTQYF. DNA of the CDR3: TGTGCCAGCAGCATTCAGGGAGGAGATACGCAGTATTTT.

This CDR3 reads CASSGTSEQRDTQYF. Written as DNA, the CDR3 is TGTGCCAGCAGCGGAACTAGCGAGCAAAGGGATACGCAGTATTTT. V gene TRBV9 combines with J gene TRBJ2-3; TRBD2 aligns across 7 bases. The germline CDR1 and CDR2 sequences are SGDLS and YYNGEE. There are 15 residues in the CDR3. V gave up 3 bases and J gave up 6 bases; unmatched junction bases: 10.

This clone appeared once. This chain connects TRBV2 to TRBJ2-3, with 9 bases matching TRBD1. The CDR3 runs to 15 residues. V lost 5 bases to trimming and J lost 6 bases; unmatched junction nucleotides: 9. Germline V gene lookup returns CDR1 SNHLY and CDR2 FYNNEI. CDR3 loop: CASSREQGARDTQYF. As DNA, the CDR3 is TGTGCCAGCAGTCGGGAACAGGGGGCGAGGGATACGCAGTATTTT.

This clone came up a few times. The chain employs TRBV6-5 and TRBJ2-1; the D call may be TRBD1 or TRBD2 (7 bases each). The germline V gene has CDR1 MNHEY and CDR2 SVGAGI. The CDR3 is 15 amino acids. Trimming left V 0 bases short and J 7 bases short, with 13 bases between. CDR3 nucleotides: TGTGCCAGCAGTTACTCATCTCAGGGGGGGAATGAGCAGTTCTTC. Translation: CASSYSSQGGNEQFF.

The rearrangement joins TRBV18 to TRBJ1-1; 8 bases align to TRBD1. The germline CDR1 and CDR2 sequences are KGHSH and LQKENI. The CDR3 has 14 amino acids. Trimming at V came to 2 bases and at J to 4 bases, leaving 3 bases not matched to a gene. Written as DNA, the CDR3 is TGTGCCAGCTCACCAGCAGGGGGCCGCACTGAAGCTTTCTTT. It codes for CASSPAGGRTEAFF.

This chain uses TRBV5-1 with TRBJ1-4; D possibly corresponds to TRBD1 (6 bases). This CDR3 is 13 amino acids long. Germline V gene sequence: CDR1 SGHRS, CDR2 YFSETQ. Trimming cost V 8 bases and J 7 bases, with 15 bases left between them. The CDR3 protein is CASGVGGTEKLFF. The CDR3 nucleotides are TGCGCCAGTGGGGTCGGGGGCACTGAAAAACTGTTTTTT.

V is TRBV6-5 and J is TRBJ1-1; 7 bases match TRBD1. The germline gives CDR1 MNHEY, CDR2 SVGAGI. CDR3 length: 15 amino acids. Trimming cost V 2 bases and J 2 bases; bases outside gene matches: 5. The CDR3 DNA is TGTGCCAGCAGTTACCTGGACAGGCCAAACACTGAAGCTTTCTTT. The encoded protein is CASSYLDRPNTEAFF.

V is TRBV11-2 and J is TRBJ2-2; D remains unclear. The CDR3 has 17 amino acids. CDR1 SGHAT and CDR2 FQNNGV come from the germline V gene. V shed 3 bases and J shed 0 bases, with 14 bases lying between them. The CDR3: CASSFSHRLTNTGELFF. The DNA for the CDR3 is TGTGCCAGCAGCTTTAGCCACAGACTGACGAACACCGGGGAGCTGTTTTTT.

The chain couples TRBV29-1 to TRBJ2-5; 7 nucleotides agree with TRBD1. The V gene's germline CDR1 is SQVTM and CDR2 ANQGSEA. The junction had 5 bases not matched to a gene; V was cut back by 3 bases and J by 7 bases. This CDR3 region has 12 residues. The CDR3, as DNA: TGCAGCGTTGAGGCCAGGGGGATGACCCAGTACTTC. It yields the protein CSVEARGMTQYF. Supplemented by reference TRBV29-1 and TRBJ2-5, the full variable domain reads SAVISQKPSRDICQRGTSLTIQCQVDSQVTMMFWYRQQPGQSLTLIATANQGSEATYESGFVIDKFPISRPNLTFSTLTVSNMSPEDSSIYLCSVEARGMTQYFGPGTRLLVL.

The CDR3 DNA sequence: TGTGCCAGCAGAACCACAGATACGCAGTATTTT. Protein product: CASRTTDTQYF. The chain couples TRBV6-5 to TRBJ2-3; D remains ambiguous. CDR1 is MNHEY and CDR2 is SVGAGI in the germline V gene. CDR3 length: 11 residues. Deletions cut 6 bases from V and 2 bases from J, with 3 bases between.